This T cell receptor beta chain originates from a study of Graves' ophthalmopathy and Graves' hyperthyroidism. Amplifying from RNA transcripts, the study obtained TCR beta CDR3 regions. RT-PCR was first run with HTBI primers, then multiplex PCR in a second round. TCRdb independently ran MiXCR on the multiplex PCR reads; one entry per CDR3 protein. This sample has about 1.1 million distinct CDR3 sequences; 36% occur once, and the top ten carry around 10%. This CDR3 has 13 amino acids. The germline CDR1 and CDR2 sequences are DFQATT and SNEGSKA (reference sequence). In the case of this clonotype: Being one base from a much bigger clone, this may be a read error.

The gene calls are TRBV20-1 and TRBJ1-5, with a tentative D call TRBD1 (6 bases). The DNA end is a closer match to TRBJ2-3, so the J assignment may be wrong. Source material: peripheral blood or thyroid tissue (not recorded which). The receptor's source is an adult man with Graves' hyperthyroidism. The CDR3 loop reads CSAIVQGNQPQYF. The DNA for the CDR3 is TGCAGTGCTATCGTCCAGGGGAATCAGCCCCAGTATTTT.